These T cell receptor beta chains were read from a single sample in a study of T-cell memory formation after mild COVID-19. TCRdb independently ran MiXCR on the 5' RACE reads; one entry per CDR3 protein. The profile shows roughly 580,000 distinct CDR3 sequences, more than 15% of them singletons. The specimen was PBMCs or a T cell subset sorted from them (not recorded which). The source is an adult woman who had mild COVID-19 (a few samples of this study predate the infection). Cell type and time point are not known. Both conserved end residues are part of each CDR3. Fields, in order: clone size, J gene, CDR3 length, D gene, V gene, CDR3 protein, CDR3 DNA. D genes are given only for firm matches. A row's size may be missing; if present it is once, few, many or a size class.

-	TRBJ2-7	13	TRBD1	TRBV20-1	CSDRDRAHYEQYF	TGCAGCGATCGGGACAGGGCTCATTACGAGCAGTACTTC
many	TRBJ2-3	14	-	TRBV5-1	CASRSQGRADTQYF	TGCGCCAGCAGGTCGCAGGGGAGGGCAGATACGCAGTATTTT
-	TRBJ1-2	14	-	TRBV15	CATSNGRVNYGYTF	TGTGCCACCAGCAACGGACGGGTTAACTATGGCTACACCTTC
few	TRBJ2-7	13	TRBD2	TRBV7-2	CASSLGLFYEQYF	TGTGCCAGCAGCCTGGGACTATTCTACGAGCAGTACTTC
-	TRBJ2-1	16	TRBD2	TRBV7-9	CASSQLTSGAYNEQFF	TGTGCCAGCAGCCAACTGACTAGCGGGGCGTACAATGAGCAGTTCTTC
-	TRBJ2-1	12	-	TRBV15	CATSSLAHEQFF	TGTGCCACCAGCAGTTTGGCCCATGAGCAGTTCTTC
-	TRBJ2-2	15	-	TRBV7-9	CASSWGAANTGELFF	TGTGCCAGCAGTTGGGGGGCCGCGAACACCGGGGAGCTGTTTTTT
-	TRBJ2-7	15	TRBD1	TRBV20-1	CSAEQRDRQSYEQYF	TGCAGTGCAGAGCAACGGGACAGGCAATCCTACGAGCAGTACTTC
few	TRBJ1-5	13	-	TRBV20-1	CSVVGDPNQPQHF	TGCAGTGTTGTCGGGGACCCCAATCAGCCCCAGCATTTT
-	TRBJ2-7	12	TRBD2	TRBV2	CAGRTSLSEQYF	TGTGCCGGAAGGACTAGTCTCAGCGAGCAGTACTTC
few	TRBJ2-1	14	TRBD2	TRBV24-1	CATSEGTSGHEQFF	TGTGCCACCAGTGAGGGGACTAGCGGGCATGAGCAGTTCTTC
few	TRBJ1-1	15	-	TRBV27	CASSLSTGRNTEAFF	TGTGCCAGCAGTTTATCGACCGGGAGGAACACTGAAGCTTTCTTT
-	TRBJ1-1	16	-	TRBV15	CATSRGRGGPNTEAFF	TGTGCCACCAGCAGAGGGAGGGGGGGGCCCAACACTGAAGCTTTCTTT
few	TRBJ2-3	17	-	TRBV24-1	CATSDLPRGANTDTQYF	TGTGCCACCAGTGATTTGCCTCGCGGGGCAAACACAGATACGCAGTATTTT
-	TRBJ2-3	17	-	TRBV7-9	CASSLRLLGMFTDTQYF	TGTGCCAGCAGCTTACGTCTCTTGGGCATGTTCACAGATACGCAGTATTTT
-	TRBJ2-1	13	-	TRBV3-1	CASSRRGITVLIF	TGTGCCAGCAGCCGGAGGGGGATCACCGTCCTCATCTTC
few	TRBJ2-7	14	-	TRBV30	CAWRGATSSYEQYF	TGTGCCTGGAGAGGGGCGACGAGCTCCTACGAGCAGTACTTC
few	TRBJ1-1	13	-	TRBV19	CASSIRGVTEAFF	TGTGCCAGTAGTATAAGGGGGGTCACTGAAGCTTTCTTT
few	TRBJ2-7	17	TRBD1	TRBV19	CASSILSGTGSTYEQYF	TGTGCCAGTAGTATCCTGTCCGGGACAGGATCTACCTACGAGCAGTACTTC
few	TRBJ2-1	15	-	TRBV4-2	CASSQDDNGPNEQFF	TGTGCCAGCAGCCAAGATGATAATGGTCCCAATGAGCAGTTCTTC
-	TRBJ1-2	14	-	TRBV27	CASSPELRASGYTF	TGTGCCAGCAGTCCCGAACTCAGGGCGTCCGGCTACACCTTC
few	TRBJ1-1	14	-	TRBV6-2/TRBV6-3	CASIVRGGNTEAFF	TGTGCCAGCATCGTCCGGGGGGGGAACACTGAAGCTTTCTTT
-	TRBJ1-2	17	TRBD1	TRBV6-1	CASSEAIGQGANYGYTF	TGTGCCAGCAGTGAAGCGATCGGACAGGGGGCAAACTATGGCTACACCTTC
-	TRBJ2-5	15	TRBD1	TRBV6-5	CASCLRRDSQETQYF	TGTGCCAGCTGCCTACGTCGGGACAGCCAAGAGACCCAGTACTTC
once	TRBJ2-3	18	-	TRBV7-9	CASSLWTMAELSPDTQYF	TGTGCCAGCAGCTTATGGACGATGGCAGAGTTGAGTCCGGATACGCAGTATTTT
-	TRBJ1-5	13	-	TRBV2	CASTAGPGEDQHF	TGTGCCAGCACCGCAGGCCCCGGAGAGGACCAGCATTTT
few	TRBJ2-5	13	-	TRBV5-5	CASSLEGDGTQYF	TGTGCCAGCAGCTTGGAAGGGGATGGGACCCAGTACTTC
-	TRBJ1-2	15	TRBD1	TRBV7-8	CASSSRQGAHYGYTF	TGTGCCAGCAGCTCACGACAGGGGGCCCACTATGGCTACACCTTC
few	TRBJ1-5	19	-	TRBV7-8	CASSLVAGRSPTSNQPQHF	TGTGCCAGCAGCTTAGTGGCAGGGAGGTCCCCGACTAGCAATCAGCCCCAGCATTTT
-	TRBJ2-1	16	-	TRBV29-1	CSARIGLVSSYNEQFF	TGCAGCGCCCGGATAGGGCTTGTTAGCTCCTACAATGAGCAGTTCTTC
many	TRBJ2-7	15	TRBD1	TRBV7-9	CASSLGGQGSYEQYF	TGTGCCAGCAGCTTAGGGGGACAGGGATCCTACGAGCAGTACTTC
-	TRBJ2-7	11	-	TRBV29-1	CSVAVGNEQYF	TGCAGCGTTGCGGTAGGAAACGAGCAGTACTTC
few	TRBJ1-2	14	TRBD1	TRBV12-3/TRBV12-4	CASTFLRQGRGYTF	TGTGCCAGCACCTTCCTCCGACAGGGGCGAGGCTACACCTTC
-	TRBJ2-4	16	TRBD1	TRBV5-6	CASSPQGGHGGGIQYF	TGTGCCAGCAGCCCACAGGGGGGACACGGAGGGGGCATTCAGTACTTC
-	TRBJ2-5	12	-	TRBV27	CASGAGRETQYF	TGTGCCAGCGGGGCGGGGAGGGAGACCCAGTACTTC
many	TRBJ1-1	18	TRBD1	TRBV12-3/TRBV12-4	CASSFRGQGAPMGTEAFF	TGTGCCAGCAGTTTTAGAGGACAGGGGGCTCCCATGGGCACTGAAGCTTTCTTT
few	TRBJ1-2	16	-	TRBV2	CASRDEHRASPYGYTF	TGTGCCAGCAGGGATGAACACAGGGCCTCCCCCTATGGCTACACCTTC
many	TRBJ1-1	13	-	TRBV7-2	CASRRGDNTEAFF	TGTGCCAGCAGGAGAGGGGACAACACTGAAGCTTTCTTT
-	TRBJ2-7	16	-	TRBV13	CASSFINHQDSYEQYF	TGTGCCAGCAGCTTTATCAACCACCAGGACTCCTACGAGCAGTACTTC
few	TRBJ1-3	14	-	TRBV6-5	CASKLTGSGNTIYF	TGTGCCAGCAAGCTCACAGGGAGCGGAAACACCATATATTTT
-	TRBJ2-2	17	-	TRBV24-1	CATSLWGGTGSTGELFF	TGTGCCACCAGTTTATGGGGGGGGACAGGCAGCACCGGGGAGCTGTTTTTT
many	TRBJ2-7	14	-	TRBV5-5	CASSPGHQSYEQYF	TGTGCCAGCAGCCCGGGACACCAATCCTACGAGCAGTACTTC
-	TRBJ2-3	13	-	TRBV5-6	CASSPLVADTQYF	TGTGCCAGCAGCCCGCTGGTAGCAGATACGCAGTATTTT
few	TRBJ2-1	15	TRBD1	TRBV24-1	CATSDLDRDLNEQFF	TGTGCCACCAGTGATTTGGACAGGGATCTCAATGAGCAGTTCTTC
few	TRBJ1-1	11	-	TRBV28	CASTDTRGAFF	TGTGCCAGCACCGACACAAGGGGAGCTTTCTTT
-	TRBJ2-7	15	TRBD2	TRBV7-9	CASSLIAGDTYEQYF	TGTGCCAGCAGCTTAATCGCGGGAGATACCTACGAGCAGTACTTC
-	TRBJ2-1	11	-	TRBV19	CASSKNNEQFF	TGTGCCAGTAGTAAGAACAATGAGCAGTTCTTC
-	TRBJ2-7	16	-	TRBV30	CAWSAEGMGSVYEQYF	TGTGCCTGGAGTGCAGAGGGGATGGGGTCAGTCTACGAGCAGTACTTC
-	TRBJ1-6	16	TRBD1	TRBV12-3/TRBV12-4	CASSPGTGSWNSPLHF	TGTGCCAGCAGTCCCGGGACAGGGTCGTGGAATTCACCCCTCCACTTT
few	TRBJ2-7	13	-	TRBV18	CASSPPDSYEQYF	TGTGCCAGCTCACCCCCGGACAGCTACGAGCAGTACTTC
-	TRBJ1-2	12	TRBD1	TRBV6-1	CASLTGYYGYTF	TGTGCCAGCTTGACAGGGTACTATGGCTACACCTTC
few	TRBJ1-6	15	-	TRBV7-9	CASSLRGGEGSPLHF	TGTGCCAGCAGCCTGAGGGGCGGAGAAGGATCACCCCTCCACTTT
-	TRBJ1-2	17	-	TRBV19	CASSVTRLYGPDYGYTF	TGTGCCAGTAGTGTAACCCGGTTGTATGGTCCAGACTATGGCTACACCTTC
many	TRBJ2-7	14	-	TRBV5-5	CASSFGDFAAEQYF	TGTGCCAGCAGCTTTGGGGACTTTGCGGCCGAGCAGTACTTC
few	TRBJ2-5	14	-	TRBV15	CATSRPGEQETQYF	TGTGCCACCAGCCGACCAGGGGAGCAAGAGACCCAGTACTTC
few	TRBJ2-7	16	-	TRBV24-1	CATSDSGHLSSYEQYF	TGTGCCACCAGTGATTCCGGGCACCTCAGCTCCTACGAGCAGTACTTC
few	TRBJ2-7	17	-	TRBV5-1	CASSPDGVGGLAYEQYF	TGCGCCAGCAGCCCGGACGGGGTTGGGGGTCTGGCCTACGAGCAGTACTTC
-	TRBJ1-2	15	-	TRBV12-3/TRBV12-4	CASRPFNVGARGYTF	TGTGCCAGCAGGCCCTTCAACGTGGGGGCAAGGGGCTACACCTTC
few	TRBJ2-2	10	-	TRBV29-1	CSVYAGELFF	TGCAGCGTTTATGCCGGGGAGCTGTTTTTT
-	TRBJ2-1	15	TRBD2	TRBV7-3	CASSKTSGLGNEQFF	TGTGCCAGCAGCAAGACTAGCGGCCTTGGGAATGAGCAGTTCTTC